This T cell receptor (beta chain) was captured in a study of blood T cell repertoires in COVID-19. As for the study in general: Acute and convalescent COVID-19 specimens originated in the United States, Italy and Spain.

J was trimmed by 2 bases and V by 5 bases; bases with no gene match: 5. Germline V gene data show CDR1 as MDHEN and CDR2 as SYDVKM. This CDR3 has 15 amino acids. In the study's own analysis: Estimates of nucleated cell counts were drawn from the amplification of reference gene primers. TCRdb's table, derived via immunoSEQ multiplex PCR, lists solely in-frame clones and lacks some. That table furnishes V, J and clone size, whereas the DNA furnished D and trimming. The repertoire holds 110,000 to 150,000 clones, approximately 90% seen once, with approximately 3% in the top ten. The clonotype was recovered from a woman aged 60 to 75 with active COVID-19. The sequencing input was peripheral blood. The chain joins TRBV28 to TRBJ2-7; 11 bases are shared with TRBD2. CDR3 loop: CASSLGTSGTYEQYF. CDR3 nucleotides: TGTGCCAGCAGTCTAGGGACTAGCGGAACCTACGAGCAGTACTTC.